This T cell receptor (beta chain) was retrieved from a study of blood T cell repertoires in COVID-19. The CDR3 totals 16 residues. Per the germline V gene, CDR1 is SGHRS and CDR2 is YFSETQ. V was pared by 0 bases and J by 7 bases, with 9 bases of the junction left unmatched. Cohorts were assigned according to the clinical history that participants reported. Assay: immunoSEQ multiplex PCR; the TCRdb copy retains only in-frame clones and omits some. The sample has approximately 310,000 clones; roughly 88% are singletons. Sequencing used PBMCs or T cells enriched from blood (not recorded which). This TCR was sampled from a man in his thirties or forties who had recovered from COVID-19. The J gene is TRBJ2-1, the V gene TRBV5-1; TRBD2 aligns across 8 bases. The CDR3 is CASSLALSGGPNEQFF. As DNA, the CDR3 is TGCGCCAGCAGCTTGGCCTTAAGCGGGGGCCCAAATGAGCAGTTCTTC.